Given below is one T cell receptor beta chain in context. This sample stems from a study of cytomegalovirus exposure and HLA in healthy donors. Overall study: Of all 360 or so donors who were genotyped, 81% belonged to the Caucasian-associated ancestry cluster.

The CDR3 spans 15 residues. V lost 4 bases to trimming and J lost 0 bases; unmatched junction nucleotides: 5. The germline CDR1 and CDR2 sequences are KGHSH and LQKENI. This PCR relied on a set of 60 Vbeta primers and 13 Jbeta primers. Here immunoSEQ multiplex PCR was the method, and the copy in TCRdb shows in-frame clones only, minus some. The sample yields just over 200,000 clones, of which the top ten take up about 1.1%. Donors consisted of healthy bone marrow donors. Sequenced input: PBMCs. The chain links TRBV18 to TRBJ1-1; 7 bases line up with TRBD1. The clonotype originates from a girl aged 2-15 years in good health and CMV-seropositive. CDR3 loop: CASSLGQALNTEAFF. The CDR3 DNA reads TGTGCCAGCTCACTCGGACAGGCTCTGAACACTGAAGCTTTCTTT.